Listed below are T cell receptor beta chains from one sample, sequenced in a study of blood T cells in healthy people across ages. A single record per CDR3 protein comes from TCRdb applying MiXCR to the 5' RACE reads. The table shows some 640,000 distinct CDR3 sequences, with over 45% occurring only once. Sequenced input: blood. These receptors were taken from a woman aged 60 to 75 in good health. CDR3s include the opening cysteine and the closing phenylalanine or tryptophan. A D gene is named only where the DNA matches it firmly. Clone size, where shown, is once, few, many, or a class for clones that have expanded.

>13|TRBV20-1|.|TRBD2|TRBJ2-5
TGCAGTGCTAGCGGACTAGACCAAGAGACCCAGTACTTC
CSASGLDQETQYF
>15|TRBV27|.|.|TRBJ1-2
TGTGCCAGCAGGCCCGGGGGGTTCGCATCCTATGGCTACACCTTC
CASRPGGFASYGYTF
>14|TRBV2|.|TRBD2|TRBJ2-7
TGTGCCAGCCGGACTAGCGGGAGGTTCTATGAGCAGTACTTC
CASRTSGRFYEQYF
>12|TRBV27|.|.|TRBJ2-3
TGTGCCAGTACGTCGATTTTTGATACGCAGTATTTT
CASTSIFDTQYF
>12|TRBV20-1|.|TRBD1|TRBJ2-7
TGCAGTGCTAGTACAGGGGACGACGAGCAGTACTTC
CSASTGDDEQYF
>14|TRBV7-9|few|.|TRBJ1-2
TGTGCCAGCAGCTCCCCCGGACGGGGTTCTGGCTACACCTTC
CASSSPGRGSGYTF
>14|TRBV6-2/TRBV6-3|few|TRBD1|TRBJ2-7
TGTGCCAGCAGTACCGGGACAGGGGATTACGAGCAGTACTTC
CASSTGTGDYEQYF
>14|TRBV3-1|few|.|TRBJ2-5
TGTGCCAGCAGCCGGCGGTCCGGGAAAGAGACCCAGTACTTC
CASSRRSGKETQYF
>14|TRBV20-1|.|.|TRBJ1-6
TGCAGTGCTATGGGCAGGGCCCATAATTCACCCCTCCACTTT
CSAMGRAHNSPLHF
>14|TRBV12-3/TRBV12-4|many|.|TRBJ2-3
TGTGCCAGCAGAAAGTCCCCGGCTGAAGATACGCAGTATTTT
CASRKSPAEDTQYF
>13|TRBV27|few|.|TRBJ2-7
TGTGCCAGCAGTTTATTTGGAACGTACGAGCAGTACTTC
CASSLFGTYEQYF
>12|TRBV30|.|.|TRBJ2-5
TGTGCCTGGAATAGGGGGAAAGAGACCCAGTACTTC
CAWNRGKETQYF
>13|TRBV4-1|few|.|TRBJ2-1
TGCGCCAGCAGCCAAGGAGGATCAAATGAGCAGTTCTTC
CASSQGGSNEQFF
>19|TRBV6-2/TRBV6-3|.|TRBD2|TRBJ2-7
TGTGCCAGCTTAACACCGGGACTAGCGGGAGTTGGGAGCTCCTACGAGCAGTACTTC
CASLTPGLAGVGSSYEQYF
>15|TRBV12-3/TRBV12-4|many|.|TRBJ2-3
TGTGCCAGCAGTTTAGCGTCGGGGCTACCAGATACGCAGTATTTT
CASSLASGLPDTQYF
>18|TRBV21-1|.|.|TRBJ1-2
TGTGCCAGCAGCAAAGAGAGGGGGCGCGGGGACTACTACTATGGCTACACCTTC
CASSKERGRGDYYYGYTF
>12|TRBV29-1|.|TRBD1|TRBJ2-1
TGCAGCGTTGAAGATTCAGGGGGTGAGCAGTTCTTC
CSVEDSGGEQFF
>14|TRBV6-1|.|.|TRBJ1-2
TGTGCCAGCAGTGAAGCTACGACTAACTATGGCTACACCTTC
CASSEATTNYGYTF
>16|TRBV6-5|few|TRBD1|TRBJ1-2
TGTGCCAGCAGTTACACCGGGACAGGGGGCTTCTATGGCTACACCTTC
CASSYTGTGGFYGYTF
>15|TRBV20-1|.|.|TRBJ2-3
TGCAGTGCTAGAAGATCGGCTTCTAGCACAGATACGCAGTATTTT
CSARRSASSTDTQYF
>14|TRBV2|.|TRBD1|TRBJ1-6
TGTGCCAGCAGTGAAACAGGGGGTTTCTTGGCCCTCCACTTT
CASSETGGFLALHF
>13|TRBV7-2|.|.|TRBJ1-2
TGTGCCAGCAGCGTAAGGACGCACTATGGCTACACCTTC
CASSVRTHYGYTF
>14|TRBV10-2|.|TRBD1|TRBJ2-7
TGCGCCAGCACGGAAGGACAGGGGTCCTACGAGCAGTACTTC
CASTEGQGSYEQYF
>14|TRBV20-1|.|TRBD1|TRBJ2-2
TGCAGTGCTACCACAGGGGGCAACACCGGGGAGCTGATTTTT
CSATTGGNTGELIF
>15|TRBV30|.|TRBD1|TRBJ1-4
TGTGCCTGGAAACAGGGGGCGGCCCTTTCTGAGAAACTGTTTTTT
CAWKQGAALSEKLFF
>10|TRBV29-1|few|.|TRBJ2-1
TGCAGCGTTGATTACCTTGAGCAGTTCTTC
CSVDYLEQFF
>14|TRBV5-1|few|.|TRBJ1-2
TGCGCCAGCAGCTTTTGGGGTGCTAACTATGGCTACACCTTC
CASSFWGANYGYTF
>14|TRBV20-1|few|TRBD2|TRBJ2-7
TGCAGTGCCCCGGCAGCGGGGCCCTCCTACGAGCAGTACTTC
CSAPAAGPSYEQYF
>16|TRBV28|.|TRBD1|TRBJ2-1
TGTGCCAGCAGTCCATCCGGGACAGGGGGCGTGAATGAGCAGTTCTTC
CASSPSGTGGVNEQFF
>13|TRBV6-5|.|.|TRBJ2-1
TGTGCCAGCGGACTGACGGCCTACAATGAGCAGTTCTTC
CASGLTAYNEQFF
>16|TRBV18|few|.|TRBJ2-7
TGTGCCAGCTCACCAGCCGGGACTTCGGGAATCTACGAGCAGTACTTC
CASSPAGTSGIYEQYF
>21|TRBV24-1|.|TRBD2|TRBJ2-1
TGTGCCACCAGTTCCCGGGGCATCCGGACTAGCGGGACCCTCTCCCACAATGAGCAGTTCTTC
CATSSRGIRTSGTLSHNEQFF
>14|TRBV7-2|.|TRBD1|TRBJ1-1
TGTGCCAACAGCATGGACAGGGCGAGGACTGAAGCTTTCTTT
CANSMDRARTEAFF
>15|TRBV2|.|TRBD1|TRBJ1-5
TGTGCCAGCAAGCTTTCCGGGACAGGGGTTCAGCCCCAGCATTTT
CASKLSGTGVQPQHF
>16|TRBV9|.|TRBD2|TRBJ2-5
TGTGCCAGCAGCCCAATTTCGGGGGGGAGGGCCATTGAGCAGTACTTC
CASSPISGGRAIEQYF
>17|TRBV20-1|few|TRBD1|TRBJ2-6
TGCAGTGCTAGACCCGGGACAGGTGGCTCTGGGGCCAACGTCCTGACTTTC
CSARPGTGGSGANVLTF
>12|TRBV6-2/TRBV6-3|.|.|TRBJ2-5
TGTGCCAGCAGTTACTCGGCGGAGACCCAGTACTTC
CASSYSAETQYF
>13|TRBV28|.|.|TRBJ2-1
TGTGCCAGCAGTTTCCCTATTCACAATGAGCAGTTCTTC
CASSFPIHNEQFF
>15|TRBV7-6|.|TRBD2|TRBJ2-1
TGTGCCAGCAGCATCGGGACTAGTTTATACAATGAGCAGTTCTTC
CASSIGTSLYNEQFF
>13|TRBV9|.|.|TRBJ2-5
TGTGCCAGCAGCGTAGCGGTAGGAGAGACCCAGTACTTC
CASSVAVGETQYF
>15|TRBV12-3/TRBV12-4|.|.|TRBJ2-1
TGTGCCAGCAGTTTCCTAGTCAGCTCCTACAATGAGCAGTTCTTC
CASSFLVSSYNEQFF
>14|TRBV6-2/TRBV6-3|.|.|TRBJ1-2
TGTGCCAGCAGTTATACAGACGGAAAATATGGCTACACCTTC
CASSYTDGKYGYTF
>15|TRBV7-3|.|.|TRBJ2-1
TGTGCCAGCAGCTTAACGTATGGGTCTACCAATGAGCAGTTCTTC
CASSLTYGSTNEQFF
>15|TRBV19|few|.|TRBJ2-3
TGTGCCAGTAGGGCGGGCCCCGCCCTGGCAGATACGCAGTATTTT
CASRAGPALADTQYF